A single sample is the source of the 14 T cell receptor beta chains below, sequenced in a study of cytomegalovirus exposure and HLA in healthy donors. Primers: 60 Vbeta forward and 13 Jbeta reverse. The method was immunoSEQ multiplex PCR; TCRdb's version includes in-frame clones alone and lacks a portion of them. The sample shows over 100,000 clones, almost 80% of them seen only once. The sample was PBMCs. The receptors shown here come from a female donor in good health and CMV-seronegative.

This clone has just one count. A junction boundary mismatches the germline segment, possibly from a read error. The rearrangement links TRBV20-1 to TRBJ1-5; no clear D gene. Germline assignment: CDR1 DFQATT and CDR2 SNEGSKA (reference sequence). The CDR3 loop spans 10 amino acids. CDR3 sequence reads: CSASDQPQHF. The DNA for the CDR3 is TGCAGTGCTAGCGATCAGCCCCAGCATTTT.

V is TRBV7-9 and J is TRBJ2-7; 9 nucleotides align to TRBD2. This CDR3 region has 16 residues. V lost 5 bases and J lost 5; bases outside the gene matches: 13. The germline CDR1 and CDR2 sequences are SEHNR and FQNEAQ (reference sequence). The CDR3 spells CASSPGGGRALHEQYF. DNA of the CDR3: TGTGCCAGCAGCCCCGGGGGCGGGAGGGCCCTCCACGAGCAGTACTTC.

There are a few counts of this clone. The gene calls are TRBV6-6 and TRBJ2-5; 7 bases agree with TRBD2. CDR3 length: 13 residues. V dropped 4 bases and J dropped 4; count of bases not matched to a gene: 3. From germline, CDR1 is MNHNY and CDR2 SVGAGI (reference sequence). The CDR3 sequence is CASSSGGRETQYF. DNA for the CDR3: TGTGCCAGCAGTTCGGGCGGGAGAGAGACCCAGTACTTC.

The chain joins TRBV6-5 to TRBJ1-1, with 9 bases matching TRBD1. The CDR3 has 14 residues. The germline gives CDR1 MNHEY, CDR2 SVGAGI. The V gene end was trimmed by 1 base and the J gene end by 3 bases; junction bases not matched to a gene: 0. CDR3 sequence (DNA): TGTGCCAGCAGTTACTGGACAGGGGACACTGAAGCTTTCTTT. Its translation: CASSYWTGDTEAFF.

The genes are TRBV6-5 and TRBJ1-2, with D tentatively TRBD1 (5 bases). V was cut by 0 bases and J by 8 bases, with 16 bases left in between. The CDR3 runs 15 residues. CDR1 MNHEY and CDR2 SVGAGI come from the germline V gene. The DNA for the CDR3 is TGTGCCAGCAGTTACTCCCTTATTGGGGCCGCGGGCTACACCTTC. Translated: CASSYSLIGAAGYTF.

The chain recombines TRBV10-3 with TRBJ2-2; 8 nucleotides line up with TRBD2. The CDR3 has 15 amino acids. Germline lookup yields CDR1 ENHRY and CDR2 SYGVKD. After removal of 6 bases from V and 5 bases from J, the junction contained 8 bases not matched to a gene. This CDR3 is CAIRPGTSDTGELFF. DNA for the CDR3: TGTGCCATCAGACCTGGGACTAGTGATACCGGGGAGCTGTTTTTT.

The V and J genes are TRBV27 and TRBJ1-4, with D possibly TRBD1 on 6 matching bases. This CDR3 is built from 15 residues. V dropped 6 bases and J dropped 1 base, with 12 bases sitting between them. Looked up from germline, CDR1 is MNHEY and CDR2 is SMNVEV (reference sequence). The CDR3, as DNA: TGTGCCAGCAGGCCAACAGGGCTAACTAATGAAAAACTGTTTTTT. It specifies CASRPTGLTNEKLFF.

The V and J genes are TRBV4-3 and TRBJ2-6; D might be TRBD2 (5 bases). This CDR3 is built from 15 residues. From germline, CDR1 is LGHNA and CDR2 YSLEER. With 2 bases removed from V and 4 bases from J, the gap between germline ends came to 9 bases. Here the CDR3 reads CASSQPGYGANVLTF. The CDR3 DNA reads as TGCGCCAGCAGCCAACCGGGGTACGGGGCCAACGTCCTGACTTTC.

The chain links TRBV4-3 to TRBJ1-5, with D uncertain. Germline CDR1 reads LGHNA; CDR2 reads YSLEER. Between the trimmed V and J ends, which lost 6 bases and 0 bases, there was a span of 12 bases. The length of the CDR3 is 15 residues. CDR3 nucleotide sequence: TGCGCCAGCAGTCTACAGTTACATAGCAATCAGCCCCAGCATTTT. This sequence encodes CASSLQLHSNQPQHF.

The chain links TRBV21-1 to TRBJ2-1; TRBD1, the D gene given by the table, was not confirmed from the DNA. TRBV21-1 is a recognized pseudogene. The CDR3 is 15 residues long. In nucleotides, the CDR3 is TGTGCCAGCAGCAAATGCCAGTTCTCCTACAATGAGCAGTTCTTC. Translated: CASSKCQFSYNEQFF.

The chain is built from TRBV2 and TRBJ2-5, with 11 bases lining up with TRBD2. The DNA matches TRBJ2-7 better at its end, which makes the J call doubtful. The CDR3 is 13 residues long. Per germline, CDR1 SNHLY and CDR2 FYNNEI. The CDR3 sequence is CASSELAGGEQYF. The CDR3 region has the DNA TGTGCCAGCAGTGAACTAGCGGGAGGCGAGCAGTACTTC.

This rearrangement joins TRBV6-5 to TRBJ1-5; 8 positions match TRBD1. Germline CDR1 and CDR2: MNHEY and SVGAGI. CDR3 length equals 15 residues. V gave up 4 bases and J gave up 6 bases; unmatched junction bases: 8. The CDR3 protein is CASSSHRGGSQPQHF. The DNA of the CDR3 is TGTGCCAGCAGTTCTCACAGGGGGGGGAGTCAGCCCCAGCATTTT.

This clone was seen once. The chain links TRBV7-3 to TRBJ2-7, with 7 bases aligning to TRBD2. The germline gives CDR1 SGHTA, CDR2 FQGTGA. Trimming at V came to 5 bases and at J to 6 bases, leaving 4 bases not matched to a gene. The CDR3 has 12 amino acids. The DNA for the CDR3 is TGTGCCAGCAGCGCCGGGACTACCGAGCAGTACTTC. It is translated as CASSAGTTEQYF.

This chain links TRBV6-5 with TRBJ1-3; the D is unclear. Germline-derived CDR1 and CDR2 are MNHEY and SVGAGI. The CDR3 is made up of 16 amino acids. Trimming shortened V by 3 bases and J by 0 bases, and 12 bases separated the two germline ends. CDR3 nucleotide sequence: TGTGCCAGCAGTTATAGTTCCCCCCGCTCTGGAAACACCATATATTTT. This sequence encodes CASSYSSPRSGNTIYF.